Listed below are T cell receptor beta chains from one sample, sequenced in a study of T cells in localized non-small cell lung cancer. The data were produced by immunoSEQ multiplex PCR, yet TCRdb's version contains in-frame clones alone and is incomplete. Here the sample spans about 26,000 clones, 82% being singletons. Material: peripheral blood, obtained before any cancer treatment. These receptors came from a woman between 40 and 69 years old with stage I lung adenocarcinoma. Both conserved end residues are part of each CDR3. D genes are given only for firm matches. Not all rows give a size; the values are once, few, many and, for expanded clones, a class.

CDR3: CASSFRPGQGVDEQFF
DNA: TGTGCCAGCAGCTTTAGACCGGGACAGGGGGTCGATGAGCAGTTCTTC
J: TRBJ2-1
size: NA
D: TRBD1
V: TRBV11-3
length: 16

CDR3: CASSQGERGVGKNIQYF
DNA: TGTGCCAGCAGCCAAGGAGAGCGGGGGGTTGGCAAAAACATTCAGTACTTC
J: TRBJ2-4
size: NA
D: TRBD2
V: TRBV14
length: 17

CDR3: CASSVSGGDDTGELFF
DNA: TGTGCCAGCAGCGTCTCTGGGGGGGATGACACCGGGGAGCTGTTTTTT
J: TRBJ2-2
size: NA
D: TRBD2
V: TRBV9
length: 16

CDR3: CATERGAGANVLTF
DNA: TGTGCCACGGAGAGGGGGGCTGGGGCCAACGTCCTGACTTTC
J: TRBJ2-6
size: NA
D: NA
V: TRBV15
length: 14

CDR3: CASSETQRLYGYTF
DNA: TGTGCCAGCAGTGAAACGCAGAGACTCTATGGCTACACCTTC
J: TRBJ1-2
size: NA
D: NA
V: TRBV2
length: 14

CDR3: CASNLLAGPSGANVLTF
DNA: TGCGCCAGCAACCTACTAGCGGGGCCCTCTGGGGCCAACGTCCTGACTTTC
J: TRBJ2-6
size: NA
D: TRBD2
V: TRBV5-1
length: 17

CDR3: CASSLDARPGANVLTF
DNA: TGTGCCAGCAGCTTAGATGCCAGACCTGGGGCCAACGTCCTGACTTTC
J: TRBJ2-6
size: NA
D: NA
V: TRBV7-2
length: 16

CDR3: CASSPLQSTDTQYF
DNA: TGTGCCAGCAGCCCGCTGCAGAGCACAGATACGCAGTATTTT
J: TRBJ2-3
size: NA
D: NA
V: TRBV7-2
length: 14

CDR3: CASSVPGDGNTIYF
DNA: TGTGCCAGCAGCGTACCAGGGGACGGAAACACCATATATTTT
J: TRBJ1-3
size: NA
D: NA
V: TRBV9
length: 14

CDR3: CASSTHGQGGQPQHF
DNA: TGTGCCAGTAGTACTCACGGACAGGGAGGACAGCCCCAGCATTTT
J: TRBJ1-5
size: NA
D: TRBD1
V: TRBV19
length: 15

CDR3: CASSISSTNEKLFF
DNA: TGTGCCAGTAGTATATCGTCAACTAATGAAAAACTGTTTTTT
J: TRBJ1-4
size: NA
D: NA
V: TRBV19
length: 14

CDR3: CACDRDREADTQYF
DNA: TGTGCCTGCGACCGGGACAGGGAGGCGGATACGCAGTATTTT
J: TRBJ2-3
size: NA
D: TRBD1
V: TRBV30
length: 14

CDR3: CASSPRAGGTDTQYF
DNA: TGTGCCAGCTCACCACGGGCAGGGGGTACAGATACGCAGTATTTT
J: TRBJ2-3
size: NA
D: TRBD1
V: TRBV18
length: 15

CDR3: CASSHITGAPGYGYTF
DNA: TGCGCCAGCAGCCACATAACAGGGGCACCTGGCTATGGCTACACCTTC
J: TRBJ1-2
size: NA
D: TRBD1
V: TRBV10-2
length: 16

CDR3: CASSLPTSGSSYEQYF
DNA: TGTGCCAGCAGCTTACCTACTAGCGGGAGCTCCTACGAGCAGTACTTC
J: TRBJ2-7
size: NA
D: TRBD2
V: TRBV7-6
length: 16

CDR3: CASSPDRGQGYTF
DNA: TGTGCCAGCAGTCCGGACAGGGGGCAAGGCTACACCTTC
J: TRBJ1-2
size: NA
D: TRBD1
V: TRBV27
length: 13

CDR3: CASSLRTRDYTF
DNA: TGTGCCAGCAGCTTACGGACAAGAGACTACACCTTC
J: TRBJ1-2
size: NA
D: NA
V: TRBV7-9
length: 12

CDR3: CASSEAMVFSGNTIYF
DNA: TGTGCCAGCAGTGAAGCGATGGTATTCTCTGGAAACACCATATATTTT
J: TRBJ1-3
size: NA
D: NA
V: TRBV6-1
length: 16

CDR3: CASSVGSIAGSWNEQFF
DNA: TGTGCCAGCAGCGTAGGATCTATAGCGGGCTCGTGGAATGAGCAGTTCTTC
J: TRBJ2-1
size: NA
D: TRBD2
V: TRBV9
length: 17

CDR3: CASSPQGRMNTEAFF
DNA: TGTGCCAGCAGCCCCCAGGGACGGATGAACACTGAAGCTTTCTTT
J: TRBJ1-1
size: NA
D: NA
V: TRBV7-2
length: 15

CDR3: CASSRQGRNEQFF
DNA: TGTGCCAGTAGTAGACAGGGAAGGAATGAGCAGTTCTTC
J: TRBJ2-1
size: NA
D: TRBD1
V: TRBV19
length: 13

CDR3: CASSIRNPGVYGYTF
DNA: TGTGCCAGTAGTATAAGAAATCCGGGCGTCTATGGCTACACCTTC
J: TRBJ1-2
size: NA
D: NA
V: TRBV19
length: 15

CDR3: CASSWGLAGAVRISYNEQFF
DNA: TGTGCCAGTAGTTGGGGACTAGCGGGGGCCGTACGAATCTCCTACAATGAGCAGTTCTTC
J: TRBJ2-1
size: NA
D: TRBD2
V: TRBV19
length: 20

CDR3: CAWTQGDTEAFF
DNA: TGTGCCTGGACTCAAGGGGATACTGAAGCTTTCTTT
J: TRBJ1-1
size: NA
D: NA
V: TRBV30
length: 12

CDR3: CASSLQGLEEQFF
DNA: TGTGCCAGCAGCTTACAGGGACTCGAGGAGCAGTTCTTC
J: TRBJ2-1
size: NA
D: NA
V: TRBV7-2
length: 13

CDR3: CASAVQGLSQETQYF
DNA: TGTGCCAGCGCCGTACAGGGGCTATCCCAAGAGACCCAGTACTTC
J: TRBJ2-5
size: NA
D: TRBD1
V: TRBV19
length: 15

CDR3: CASSLTSGGPNTQYF
DNA: TGCGCCAGCAGCTTGACTAGCGGGGGGCCAAATACGCAGTATTTT
J: TRBJ2-3
size: NA
D: TRBD2
V: TRBV5-1
length: 15

CDR3: CASSLAPSTGELFF
DNA: TGTGCCAGCAGCTTAGCCCCCTCCACGGGGGAGCTGTTTTTT
J: TRBJ2-2
size: NA
D: NA
V: TRBV7-8
length: 14

CDR3: CASSDGTSGYNEQFF
DNA: TGTGCCAGCAGCGACGGGACTAGCGGTTACAATGAGCAGTTCTTC
J: TRBJ2-1
size: NA
D: TRBD2
V: TRBV9
length: 15

CDR3: CASPLRGRTTTEAFF
DNA: TGTGCCAGCCCTTTGAGGGGCAGGACTACCACTGAAGCTTTCTTT
J: TRBJ1-1
size: medium-sized
D: NA
V: TRBV6-5
length: 15

CDR3: CASSIRTDLAEKLFF
DNA: TGTGCCAGTAGTATTCGGACAGATCTCGCCGAAAAACTGTTTTTT
J: TRBJ1-4
size: NA
D: NA
V: TRBV19
length: 15

CDR3: CASSQDMRGNTDTQYF
DNA: TGCGCCAGCAGCCAAGATATGAGGGGTAACACAGATACGCAGTATTTT
J: TRBJ2-3
size: NA
D: NA
V: TRBV4-3
length: 16

CDR3: CASSRGLVYEQYF
DNA: TGTGCCAGTAGTAGAGGACTAGTCTACGAGCAGTACTTC
J: TRBJ2-7
size: NA
D: TRBD2
V: TRBV19
length: 13

CDR3: CASSFGTGVIGQYF
DNA: TGTGCCAGCTCATTCGGGACAGGGGTTATTGGGCAGTACTTC
J: TRBJ2-7
size: NA
D: TRBD1
V: TRBV18
length: 14

CDR3: CASSLALTDYRELFF
DNA: TGTGCCAGCAGCTTAGCTTTAACAGACTACCGGGAGCTGTTTTTT
J: TRBJ2-2
size: NA
D: NA
V: TRBV7-3
length: 15

CDR3: CASSRDRYSPLHF
DNA: TGTGCCAGCAGCCGGGACAGATATTCACCCCTCCACTTT
J: TRBJ1-6
size: few
D: TRBD1
V: TRBV6-4
length: 13

CDR3: CSVGTGGEETQYF
DNA: TGCAGCGTTGGTACAGGGGGGGAAGAGACCCAGTACTTC
J: TRBJ2-5
size: NA
D: NA
V: TRBV29-1
length: 13

CDR3: CASSLGGPKNIQYF
DNA: TGCGCCAGCAGCTTAGGCGGGCCCAAAAACATTCAGTACTTC
J: TRBJ2-4
size: NA
D: NA
V: TRBV5-1
length: 14

CDR3: CAIREAGGRNTIYF
DNA: TGTGCCATCAGGGAAGCAGGGGGAAGGAACACCATATATTTT
J: TRBJ1-3
size: NA
D: TRBD1
V: TRBV10-3
length: 14

CDR3: CASSLQAGRKDTQYF
DNA: TGTGCCAGCAGCCTCCAGGCAGGGAGGAAAGATACGCAGTATTTT
J: TRBJ2-3
size: NA
D: NA
V: TRBV7-2
length: 15